The next 14 T cell receptor beta chains were all read from a single sample in a study of blood T cell repertoires in COVID-19. Assay: immunoSEQ multiplex PCR; the TCRdb copy retains only in-frame clones and omits some. In the table there are around 330,000 clones, 89% of which are singletons. The sample was PBMCs or T cells enriched from blood (not recorded which). Receptors originate from a man aged 55 to 70 who had recovered from COVID-19.

The chain recombines TRBV27 with TRBJ2-7; 8 nucleotides align to TRBD1. CDR3 length equals 13 residues. Germline CDR1 and CDR2: MNHEY and SMNVEV (reference sequence). The V segment lost 6 bases and the J segment 4 bases; nucleotides outside the gene matches: 5. CDR3: CASRRTGIYEQYF. Written as DNA, the CDR3 is TGTGCCAGCAGAAGGACAGGGATTTACGAGCAGTACTTC.

This clone was found once. The chain links TRBV2 to TRBJ1-5; no reliable D call. Germline V CDR1 and CDR2: SNHLY, FYNNEI. The CDR3 has 13 residues. Between the trimmed V and J ends, which lost 3 bases and 0 bases, there was a span of 3 bases. In DNA form, the CDR3 reads TGTGCCAGCAGTGACAATAGCAATCAGCCCCAGCATTTT. Its protein is CASSDNSNQPQHF.

This chain links TRBV5-1 with TRBJ2-2, with 11 bases that match TRBD2. V trimming: 2 bases; J trimming: 1 base; junction bases outside the gene matches: 1. Germline assignment: CDR1 SGHRS and CDR2 YFSETQ. This CDR3 has 16 residues. CDR3 nucleotides: TGCGCCAGCAGCTTCACTAGCGGGAGGAACACCGGGGAGCTGTTTTTT. Protein sequence: CASSFTSGRNTGELFF.

V is TRBV11-3 and J is TRBJ2-7, with TRBD1 identical over 10 bases. Trimming removed 7 bases from V and 1 base from J; junction bases left unmatched: 7. The CDR3 sequence is 15 residues long. The germline V gene has CDR1 SGHNT and CDR2 YENEEA. CDR3 amino acids: CASNWTGGPSYEQYF. The CDR3 coding sequence is TGTGCCAGCAACTGGACAGGGGGGCCTTCCTACGAGCAGTACTTC.

The V call is TRBV28, the J call TRBJ2-5; a weak D match, TRBD1 (5 bases). Germline loops: CDR1 MDHEN, CDR2 SYDVKM. CDR3 length equals 15 residues. V lost 8 bases, J lost 1 base, and 17 bases lay in between. The CDR3 region has the DNA TGTGCCAGCGGGGCTGGGGTCAGGGCCCAAGAGACCCAGTACTTC. Its translation is CASGAGVRAQETQYF.

Only a few counts were recorded for this clone. The chain couples TRBV29-1 to TRBJ1-1, with D uncertain. The CDR3 has 14 residues. Between the trimmed V and J ends, which lost 3 bases and 1 base, there was a span of 12 bases. Germline CDR1 is SQVTM and CDR2 is ANQGSEA. CDR3 DNA sequence: TGCAGCGTTGAGGCGGGGAACAGGAACACTGAAGCTTTCTTT. Protein: CSVEAGNRNTEAFF.

About this clone: A read error may explain this, as a much larger clone is one base away. This chain uses TRBV2 with TRBJ2-3; no firm D call. The CDR3 consists of 12 residues. The V gene lost 5 bases and the J gene lost 2 bases, with 5 bases spanning the gap. Germline V gives CDR1 SNHLY, CDR2 FYNNEI. CDR3 sequence: CASSLITDTQYF. DNA for the CDR3: TGTGCCAGCAGTTTAATCACAGATACGCAGTATTTT.

This chain connects TRBV5-1 to TRBJ2-7, with 14 bases aligning to TRBD2. The CDR3 length is 16 residues. Germline V gene data show CDR1 as SGHRS and CDR2 as YFSETQ. J lost 1 base, V lost 5 bases, and 5 bases had no gene match. This CDR3 is CASRETSGRASYEQYF. The CDR3, as DNA: TGCGCCAGCAGGGAGACTAGCGGGAGGGCTTCCTACGAGCAGTACTTC.

The chain is built from TRBV5-1 and TRBJ2-7, with 13 bases identical to TRBD2. CDR1 is SGHRS and CDR2 is YFSETQ in the germline V gene. This CDR3 spans 17 amino acids. Trimming at V came to 1 base and at J to 3 bases, leaving 7 bases not matched to a gene. The CDR3, as DNA: TGCGCCAGCAGCTTGCAATATCGGACTAGCGGGAGCTACGAGCAGTACTTC. This gives the protein CASSLQYRTSGSYEQYF.

This sequence joins TRBV19 and TRBJ2-2; D is possibly TRBD1 (6 bases). Deletions cut 1 base from V and 6 bases from J, with 12 bases between. The germline V gene encodes CDR1 LNHDA and CDR2 SQIVND (reference sequence). The CDR3 is 15 amino acids. The CDR3 coding sequence is TGTGCCAGTAGTATAGTGGCCACAGGGTCCGGGGAGCTGTTTTTT. This codes for CASSIVATGSGELFF.

The gene calls are TRBV6-5 and TRBJ1-5; a possible D gene is TRBD1 (6 bases). Deletions cut 6 bases from V and 0 bases from J, with 12 bases between. CDR1 and CDR2 (germline): MNHEY, SVGAGI. The CDR3 has 15 residues. CDR3 protein: CASRTDRSSNQPQHF. CDR3 nucleotide sequence: TGTGCCAGCAGAACAGACAGGAGTAGCAATCAGCCCCAGCATTTT.

The V and J genes are TRBV7-9 and TRBJ2-7; 9 nucleotides match TRBD2. V lost 8 bases, J lost 1 base, and 6 bases stayed unmatched. The V gene's germline CDR1 is SEHNR and CDR2 FQNEAQ (reference sequence). This CDR3 has 14 amino acids. CDR3 loop: CASQELAGSYEQYF. Here the CDR3 DNA reads TGTGCCAGCCAGGAACTAGCGGGTTCCTACGAGCAGTACTTC.

The chain is built from TRBV7-9 and TRBJ2-6, with no clear D. V lost 8 bases and J lost 0, with 14 bases in between. CDR3 size: 16 residues. Germline CDR1 is SEHNR and CDR2 is FQNEAQ (reference sequence). In DNA form, the CDR3 reads TGTGCCAGCCCCACAGCAGCAAGCTCTGGGGCCAACGTCCTGACTTTC. The encoded protein is CASPTAASSGANVLTF.

This rearrangement joins TRBV5-1 to TRBJ2-4; D perhaps matches TRBD2 (6 bases). The V end lost 0 bases, the J end lost 1 base, and 11 bases lay between the germline ends. Germline assignment: CDR1 SGHRS and CDR2 YFSETQ. This CDR3 has 16 amino acids. The chain's CDR3 is CASSLDGGAAKNIQYF. CDR3 bases: TGCGCCAGCAGCTTGGACGGCGGGGCGGCCAAAAACATTCAGTACTTC.